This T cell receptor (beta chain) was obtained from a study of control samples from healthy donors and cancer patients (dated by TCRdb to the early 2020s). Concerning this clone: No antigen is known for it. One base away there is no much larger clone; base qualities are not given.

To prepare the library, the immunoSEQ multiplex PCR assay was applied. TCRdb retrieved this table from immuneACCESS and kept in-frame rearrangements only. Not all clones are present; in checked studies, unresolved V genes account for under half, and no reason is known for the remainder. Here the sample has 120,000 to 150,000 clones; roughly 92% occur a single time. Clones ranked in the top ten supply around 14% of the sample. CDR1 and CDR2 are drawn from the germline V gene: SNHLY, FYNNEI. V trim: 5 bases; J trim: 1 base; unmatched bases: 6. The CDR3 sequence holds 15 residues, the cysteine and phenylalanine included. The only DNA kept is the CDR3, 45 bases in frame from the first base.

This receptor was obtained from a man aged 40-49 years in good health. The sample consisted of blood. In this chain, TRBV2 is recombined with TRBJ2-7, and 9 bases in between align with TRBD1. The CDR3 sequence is CASSPKDRGSYEQYF. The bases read TGTGCCAGCAGTCCGAAGGACAGGGGATCCTACGAGCAGTACTTC.